These 19 T cell receptor beta chains were all obtained from the same sample, sequenced in a study of shared clonotypes between healthy human individuals. Produced via immunoSEQ multiplex PCR; TCRdb's table is partial and in-frame only. The repertoire holds some 2.1 million clones, 90% to 95% seen once, with more than 0.1% in the top ten. The sequencing input was naive CD4+ T cells sorted from blood. The subset: CD45RA+ positively selected. The receptors shown here come from a man between 18 and 29 years old in good health.

This clone showed up just once. This chain's CDR3 is CASSTGGNGNTIYF. CDR3 sequence (DNA): TGTGCCAGCAGTACAGGGGGCAATGGAAACACCATATATTTT. The genes are TRBV6-1 and TRBJ1-3; 9 bases are a match to TRBD1. This CDR3 has 14 amino acids. Germline CDR1 MNHNS, CDR2 SASEGT. V was clipped by 5 bases and J by 3 bases; unmatched bases: 2.

This chain joins TRBV30 and TRBJ1-6; 7 bases are shared with TRBD1. This CDR3 spans 16 amino acids. Germline CDR1 is GTSNPN and CDR2 is SVGIG (reference sequence). The J segment lost 7 bases and the V segment lost 0 bases, leaving 9 bases of the junction unmatched. The CDR3 DNA reads as TGTGCCTGGAGTGTTGGGCCGGCAGGGGGGAATTCACCCCTCCACTTT. Its protein product is CAWSVGPAGGNSPLHF. The full variable domain, rest sourced from reference TRBV30 and TRBJ1-6, is SQTIHQWPATLVQPVGSPLSLECTVEGTSNPNLYWYRQAAGRGLQLLFYSVGIGQISSEVPQNLSASRPQDRQFILSSKKLLLSDSGFYLCAWSVGPAGGNSPLHFGNGTRLTVT.

The chain carries TRBV6-5 and TRBJ2-7; perhaps TRBD2 as D (5 bases). This CDR3 is built from 14 residues. V dropped 6 bases and J dropped 2 bases, with 14 bases sitting between them. Germline CDR1 MNHEY, CDR2 SVGAGI. The CDR3 nucleotides read TGTGCCAGCAGAGAAGCGGACCCTACCTACGAGCAGTACTTC. Protein product: CASREADPTYEQYF.

The chain is built from TRBV10-3 and TRBJ2-1, with a weak D call TRBD2 (6 bases). With 4 bases removed from V and 2 bases from J, the gap between germline ends came to 21 bases. The CDR3 is 18 residues long. CDR1 ENHRY and CDR2 SYGVKD come from the germline V gene. CDR3 DNA sequence: TGTGCCATCAGTGGGGGAGAGACTCGCTCGGGAGCCTACAATGAGCAGTTCTTC. Its protein is CAISGGETRSGAYNEQFF.

The V call is TRBV27, the J call TRBJ2-7; TRBD1 matches 8 bases. Germline loops: CDR1 MNHEY, CDR2 SMNVEV (reference sequence). The ends lost 5 bases at V and 3 bases at J; junction bases unmatched: 6. This CDR3 has 14 residues. The CDR3 sequence is CASSRQGLGYEQYF. CDR3 nucleotide sequence: TGTGCCAGCAGTCGACAGGGGCTAGGCTACGAGCAGTACTTC.

The chain uses TRBV6-5 and TRBJ2-1; 11 bases are a match to TRBD1. With 6 bases clipped from V and 6 bases from J, the junction kept 4 bases outside the gene matches. Germline-derived CDR1 and CDR2 are MNHEY and SVGAGI. The CDR3 spans 14 residues. CDR3 DNA: TGTGCCAGCAGGGGACAGGGGGGCCGCAATGAGCAGTTCTTC. It yields the protein CASRGQGGRNEQFF.

The rearrangement uses TRBV11-2 and TRBJ2-7; 12 bases map to TRBD1. CDR3 length: 15 residues. Per germline, CDR1 SGHAT and CDR2 FQNNGV. V lost 5 bases and J lost 4; bases outside the gene matches: 6. The CDR3: CASSAGTGGLYEQYF. CDR3 in DNA: TGTGCCAGCAGCGCCGGGACAGGGGGCTTGTACGAGCAGTACTTC.

This chain links TRBV28 with TRBJ2-2, with 14 bases matching TRBD2. V shed 6 bases and J 0 bases; nucleotides not matched to a gene: 6. The CDR3 is 18 residues long. Germline CDR1 reads MDHEN; CDR2 reads SYDVKM. CDR3 DNA sequence: TGTGCCAGCAGCCGACTAGCGGGAGGGCCTGCGAACACCGGGGAGCTGTTTTTT. This codes for CASSRLAGGPANTGELFF.

The chain recombines TRBV28 with TRBJ1-2, with 8 bases identical to TRBD1. V trimming: 4 bases; J trimming: 4 bases; junction bases outside the gene matches: 5. There are 14 residues in the CDR3. CDR1 is MDHEN and CDR2 is SYDVKM in the germline V gene. CDR3 residues: CASSSRTGIYGYTF. The CDR3 DNA reads TGTGCCAGCAGTTCTAGGACAGGGATCTATGGCTACACCTTC.

The chain carries TRBV7-2 and TRBJ2-3, with 7 bases identical to TRBD2. Trimming at V came to 4 bases and at J to 4 bases, leaving 8 bases not matched to a gene. The CDR3 totals 15 residues. Per the germline V gene, CDR1 is SGHTA and CDR2 is FQGNSA. CDR3 amino acids: CASSSRTRAADTQYF. DNA of the CDR3: TGTGCCAGCAGCTCCCGGACTAGAGCGGCAGATACGCAGTATTTT. Using reference TRBV7-2 and TRBJ2-3 for the parts outside the CDR3, the full variable domain is GAGVSQSPSNKVTEKGKDVELRCDPISGHTALYWYRQSLGQGLEFLIYFQGNSAPDKSGLPSDRFSAERTGGSVSTLTIQRTQQEDSAVYLCASSSRTRAADTQYFGPGTRLTVL.

The chain joins TRBV29-1 to TRBJ1-1; D may be TRBD1 (6 bases). Germline CDR1 SQVTM, CDR2 ANQGSEA. CDR3 length: 13 amino acids. The V gene lost 7 bases and the J gene lost 0 bases, with 12 bases spanning the gap. DNA for the CDR3: TGCAGCGCGGGACACCGTATGAACACTGAAGCTTTCTTT. Residues: CSAGHRMNTEAFF.

The chain combines TRBV5-4 with TRBJ2-3; tentatively, D is TRBD1 or TRBD2 (7 bases each). The V and J ends lost 3 bases and 5 bases respectively, with 13 bases between them. Germline V lookup: CDR1 SGHNT, CDR2 YYREEE (reference sequence). The CDR3 runs to 14 residues. Here the CDR3 reads CASSSTGEGDTQYF. The CDR3 DNA is TGTGCCAGCAGCTCCACAGGGGAGGGAGATACGCAGTATTTT.

The chain combines TRBV7-2 with TRBJ2-1; D unclear. V was shortened by 7 bases and J by 4 bases, with 17 bases between the two germline ends. The CDR3 consists of 15 residues. Germline V CDR1 and CDR2: SGHTA, FQGNSA. In nucleotides, the CDR3 is TGTGCCAGCACCCCAAGGTCTGGCGCTTACAATGAGCAGTTCTTC. It encodes CASTPRSGAYNEQFF.

This sequence joins TRBV10-1 and TRBJ2-1; possibly TRBD1 for D (5 bases). CDR1 WNHNN and CDR2 SYGVQD come from the germline V gene (reference sequence). This CDR3 has 11 residues. V lost 2 bases and J 9 bases, leaving 5 bases between the germline ends. The CDR3 sequence is CASSEGAEQFF. CDR3 DNA sequence: TGCGCCAGCAGTGAGGGGGCTGAGCAGTTCTTC.

A single count supports this clone. The V gene is TRBV27, the J gene TRBJ1-5; D is unresolved. V dropped 4 bases and J dropped 0 bases, with 10 bases sitting between them. This CDR3 is 15 amino acids long. CDR1 MNHEY and CDR2 SMNVEV come from the germline V gene (reference sequence). CDR3 sequence: CASSSGYYSNQPQHF. CDR3 in DNA: TGTGCCAGCAGTTCAGGATACTATAGCAATCAGCCCCAGCATTTT.

Regarding this clone: Other DNA sequences in this sample translate to the same CDR3. The chain is built from TRBV5-1 and TRBJ2-3; D unclear. Trimming took 4 bases from V and 2 from J, leaving 8 bases between them. The CDR3 consists of 13 residues. Germline V lookup: CDR1 SGHRS, CDR2 YFSETQ. The CDR3 nucleotides are TGCGCCAGCAGCCCCGGTTCCACAGATACGCAGTATTTT. It encodes CASSPGSTDTQYF.

This chain uses TRBV5-1 with TRBJ2-1; D is undetermined. The germline V gene has CDR1 SGHRS and CDR2 YFSETQ. The CDR3 has 15 amino acids. V dropped 1 base and J dropped 2 bases, with 10 bases sitting between them. The CDR3 is CASSLMVGTYNEQFF. Here the CDR3 DNA reads TGCGCCAGCAGCTTGATGGTGGGAACCTACAATGAGCAGTTCTTC.

The chain links TRBV6-6 to TRBJ1-1; maybe TRBD1 (6 bases). Germline CDR1 reads MNHNY; CDR2 reads SVGAGI (reference sequence). The V end lost 6 bases, the J end lost 3 bases, and 14 bases lay between the germline ends. The CDR3 length is 14 residues. CDR3 sequence (DNA): TGTGCCAGCAGGGAACAGGGTGTTCACACTGAAGCTTTCTTT. It specifies CASREQGVHTEAFF.

This rearrangement joins TRBV30 to TRBJ2-7, with D perhaps matching TRBD1 (6 bases). The CDR3 spans 14 residues. The germline V and J ends were trimmed by 0 bases and 2 bases, with 11 bases remaining between them. Germline assignment: CDR1 GTSNPN and CDR2 SVGIG (reference sequence). CDR3 sequence reads: CAWSVTSGAYEQYF. CDR3 in DNA: TGTGCCTGGAGTGTAACATCAGGGGCCTACGAGCAGTACTTC.